This TCR beta chain was retrieved from a study of blood T cells in healthy people across ages. General study points: Among long-lived donors, naive CD4+ cells were more numerous and diversity higher than in aged donors.

Then a second PCR, running roughly 7 to 11 cycles, was carried out with a sample-barcoded 5' primer and a J-beta primer mix. Each cDNA molecule carried a tag from a template-switch adaptor that contained 12 random nucleotides. Sequencing recovered at least 2.5 million CDR3-containing paired-end reads from each sample. TCRdb passed the 5' RACE reads through MiXCR, listing each CDR3 protein once. The sample has some 790,000 distinct CDR3 sequences, 29% seen once. A word on this clonotype: The antigen is unknown.

The V and J ends lost 4 bases and 5 bases, in that order; junction bases with no gene match: 2. CDR3 size: 15 residues. The germline CDR1 and CDR2 sequences are SGHRS and YFSETQ. The sample taken for sequencing was blood. The V gene is TRBV5-1, the J gene TRBJ2-1, with TRBD2 matching 14 bases. This sequence was found in a woman at least 80 years old in good health. The DNA of the CDR3 is TGCGCCAGCAGCGGACTAGCGGGAGGCCACAATGAGCAGTTCTTC. Amino acids: CASSGLAGGHNEQFF. Variable domain in full (rest from reference TRBV5-1 and TRBJ2-1): KAGVTQTPRYLIKTRGQQVTLSCSPISGHRSVSWYQQTPGQGLQFLFEYFSETQRNKGNFPGRFSGRQFSNSRSEMNVSTLELGDSALYLCASSGLAGGHNEQFFGPGTRLTVL.